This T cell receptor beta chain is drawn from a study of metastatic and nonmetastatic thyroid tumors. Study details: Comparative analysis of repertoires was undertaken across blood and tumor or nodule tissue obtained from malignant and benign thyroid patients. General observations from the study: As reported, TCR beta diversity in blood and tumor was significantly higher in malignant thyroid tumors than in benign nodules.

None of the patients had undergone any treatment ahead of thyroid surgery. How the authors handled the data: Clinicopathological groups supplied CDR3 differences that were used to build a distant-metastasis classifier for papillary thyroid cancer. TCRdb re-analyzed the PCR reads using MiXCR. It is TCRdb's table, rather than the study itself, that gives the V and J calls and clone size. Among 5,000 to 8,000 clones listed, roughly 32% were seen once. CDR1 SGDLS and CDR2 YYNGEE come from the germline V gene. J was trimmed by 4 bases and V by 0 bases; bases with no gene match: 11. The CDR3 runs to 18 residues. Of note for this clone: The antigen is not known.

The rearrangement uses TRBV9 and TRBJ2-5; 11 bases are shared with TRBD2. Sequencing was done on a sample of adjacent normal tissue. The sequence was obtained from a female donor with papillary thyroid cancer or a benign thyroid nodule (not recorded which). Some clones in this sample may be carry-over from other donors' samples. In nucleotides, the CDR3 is TGTGCCAGCAGCGTAGCAACTCTAGCGGGAGGCCGAGGAGAGACCCAGTACTTC. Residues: CASSVATLAGGRGETQYF.